This T cell receptor beta chain was documented in a study of regulatory T cells in long-lasting Graves disease. Regarding the study as a whole: Among the persistent patients, fewer than 3,500 public clonotypes were shared, more than the approximately 1,000 shared among new patients.

The CDR3 covers 14 residues. The V and J ends lost 3 bases and 7 bases respectively, with 12 bases between them. The germline V gene encodes CDR1 MDHEN and CDR2 SYDVKM. This clonotype has a count of ten or more. Its cognate antigen is unknown. Time point here: newly diagnosed GD, antithyroid drugs for less than 3 months. PBMC RNA was the source of the TCR library. HTBI primers from iRepertoire and Arm-PCR of CDR3 regions yielded the TCR beta libraries. In the original workflow: Identified segments across samples numbered approximately 60 TRBV and over eleven TRBJ. From the multiplex PCR reads, TCRdb called clonotypes with MiXCR, one entry per CDR3 protein. TCRdb's processing, not the authors', yielded these V and J calls. The sample has more than 450,000 distinct CDR3 sequences; about 11% are singletons. A further study also used this sample, focusing on T cells in Graves' hyperthyroidism and ophthalmopathy.

The receptor's source is a woman in her 30s with Graves disease. The chain carries TRBV28 and TRBJ2-2; D is ambiguous. Sample: peripheral blood mononuclear cells (PBMCs), taken at new diagnosis, from a patient treated with antithyroid drugs. CDR3 protein: CASSFSPGVGELFF. DNA of the CDR3: TGTGCCAGCAGTTTTTCCCCCGGAGTCGGGGAGCTGTTTTTT.